One and the same sample provided the 23 T cell receptor beta chains below, sequenced in a study of blood T cell repertoires in COVID-19. The method was immunoSEQ multiplex PCR; TCRdb's version includes in-frame clones alone and lacks a portion of them. The sample holds about 360,000 clones; approximately 86% are singletons and the top ten take roughly 1.9%. Material for sequencing was PBMCs or T cells enriched from blood (not recorded which). The origin of the receptors is a middle-aged woman with acute COVID-19.

A remark on this clone: The sample has other DNA sequences that encode this CDR3 too. The rearrangement uses TRBV12-3 or TRBV12-4 and TRBJ1-5; weak D call: TRBD1 (6 bases). This CDR3 spans 13 amino acids. The V gene lost 5 bases and the J gene lost 3 bases, with 8 bases spanning the gap. The CDR3 region has the DNA TGTGCCAGCAGTGGACAGAACAATCAGCCCCAGCATTTT. It is translated as CASSGQNNQPQHF.

The chain combines TRBV5-1 with TRBJ2-1, with D possibly TRBD2 on 5 matching bases. Between the trimmed V and J ends, which lost 5 bases and 6 bases, there was a span of 12 bases. This CDR3 region has 13 residues. The germline CDR1 and CDR2 sequences are SGHRS and YFSETQ. The CDR3 sequence: CASRQLVSNEQFF. The DNA of the CDR3 is TGCGCCAGCAGACAACTAGTTTCCAATGAGCAGTTCTTC.

This chain connects TRBV19 to TRBJ2-5; 9 bases are shared with TRBD2. Germline CDR1 reads LNHDA; CDR2 reads SQIVND (reference sequence). The CDR3 sequence is 15 residues long. V was pared by 5 bases and J by 5 bases, with 9 bases of the junction left unmatched. The CDR3 spells CASSFAGLAAETQYF. CDR3 sequence (DNA): TGTGCCAGTAGTTTCGCGGGACTAGCAGCTGAGACCCAGTACTTC.

The chain links TRBV11-2 to TRBJ1-2; 7 positions match TRBD1. Per germline, CDR1 SGHAT and CDR2 FQNNGV. Germline trimming cut 4 bases from V and 1 base from J; bases unmatched to any gene: 6. The CDR3 totals 15 residues. The CDR3 bases are TGTGCCAGCAGCTGGACGGGACAGAATAACTATGGCTACACCTTC. Protein sequence: CASSWTGQNNYGYTF.

The chain recombines TRBV2 with TRBJ2-1; D unresolved. The ends were cut back, 3 bases at V and 3 bases at J, with 12 bases in the middle. CDR1 is SNHLY, CDR2 FYNNEI, per germline. The CDR3 runs 15 residues. The CDR3 DNA reads as TGTGCCAGCAGTGATGCTCGGCTAGGCTACAATGAGCAGTTCTTC. Its protein is CASSDARLGYNEQFF.

The chain recombines TRBV7-9 with TRBJ2-1; 7 nucleotides align to TRBD2. The CDR3 consists of 15 residues. Germline V gives CDR1 SEHNR, CDR2 FQNEAQ (reference sequence). The ends lost 1 base at V and 4 bases at J; junction bases unmatched: 4. The CDR3 sequence is CASSLVGGGYNEQFF. CDR3 nucleotides: TGTGCCAGCAGCTTAGTTGGCGGGGGATACAATGAGCAGTTCTTC.

V usage is TRBV24-1 and J usage is TRBJ1-5; D is possibly TRBD1 (5 bases). V was shortened by 3 bases and J by 4 bases, with 9 bases between the two germline ends. CDR3 length: 14 amino acids. The germline CDR1 and CDR2 sequences are KGHDR and SFDVKD. CDR3 DNA sequence: TGTGCCACCAGTGATGGGGGGATTAATCAGCCCCAGCATTTT. Amino acids: CATSDGGINQPQHF.

The chain is built from TRBV3-1 (or the pseudogene TRBV3-2) and TRBJ1-2; perhaps TRBD1 as D (6 bases). The germline CDR1 and CDR2 sequences are LGHDT and YNNKEL (reference sequence). The CDR3 has 15 amino acids. The V gene lost 1 base and the J gene lost 4 bases, with 13 bases spanning the gap. The CDR3 spells CASSQADRSIYGYTF. DNA of the CDR3: TGTGCCAGCAGCCAAGCAGACAGGTCTATCTATGGCTACACCTTC.

The J gene is TRBJ1-6, the V gene TRBV11-2, with D perhaps matching TRBD1 (5 bases). V lost 3 bases and J lost 6, with 9 bases in between. Germline CDR1 is SGHAT and CDR2 is FQNNGV. There are 14 residues in the CDR3. The CDR3 sequence is CASSLNRFNSPLHF. The DNA of the CDR3 is TGTGCCAGCAGCTTGAACAGGTTTAATTCACCCCTCCACTTT.

The chain has TRBV5-4 and TRBJ1-1, with a weak D call TRBD1 (5 bases). V lost 2 bases and J lost 7, with 12 bases in between. The length of the CDR3 is 13 residues. Germline V gene sequence: CDR1 SGHNT, CDR2 YYREEE (reference sequence). In DNA form, the CDR3 reads TGTGCCAGCAGCTTTAGGGGATCTCATGAAGCTTTCTTT. Its protein is CASSFRGSHEAFF.

The chain recombines TRBV6-5 with TRBJ1-1, with a weak D call TRBD1 (6 bases). The length of the CDR3 is 15 residues. Per germline, CDR1 MNHEY and CDR2 SVGAGI. Trimming stripped 6 bases from V and 4 bases from J, with 18 bases between. CDR3 sequence: CASSRTAEGGTEAFF. The CDR3 region has the DNA TGTGCCAGCAGCCGGACAGCAGAAGGGGGCACTGAAGCTTTCTTT.

This clone was detected once. The gene calls are TRBV2 and TRBJ1-6; unclear D gene. The V gene lost 3 bases and the J gene lost 15 bases, with 12 bases spanning the gap. From germline, CDR1 is SNHLY and CDR2 FYNNEI. The CDR3 consists of 12 residues. CDR3 nucleotides: TGTGCCAGCAGTGATGCGGCAGTCTTCCTCCACTTT. This gives the protein CASSDAAVFLHF.

This chain joins TRBV5-1 and TRBJ2-3; TRBD2 matches 10 bases. J was trimmed by 6 bases and V by 1 base; bases with no gene match: 8. Per the germline V gene, CDR1 is SGHRS and CDR2 is YFSETQ. The length of the CDR3 is 16 residues. In nucleotides, the CDR3 is TGCGCCAGCAGCTTGATTGGGGTTAGCGGGGGGGATACGCAGTATTTT. Translation: CASSLIGVSGGDTQYF.

The sample holds a few counts of this clone. The chain carries TRBV18 and TRBJ1-2; 7 bases are a match to TRBD1. V lost 1 base, J lost 1 base, and 6 bases stayed unmatched. The CDR3 length is 16 residues. The germline gives CDR1 KGHSH, CDR2 LQKENI. As DNA, the CDR3 is TGTGCCAGCTCACCACAGGGACAGCCAATTAACTATGGCTACACCTTC. Its translation: CASSPQGQPINYGYTF.

This chain uses TRBV7-9 with TRBJ1-5; the D gene is possibly TRBD1 (6 bases). V shed 5 bases and J shed 9 bases, with 23 bases lying between them. Germline loops: CDR1 SEHNR, CDR2 FQNEAQ (reference sequence). There are 16 residues in the CDR3. In DNA, the CDR3 is TGTGCCAGCAGCCCACCGGGGGGCGCGGCCTCTGGGCCCCAGCATTTT. Amino acid sequence: CASSPPGGAASGPQHF.

V gene TRBV2 combines with J gene TRBJ2-1; TRBD2 aligns across 8 bases. CDR3 size: 15 residues. The junction had 15 bases not matched to a gene; V was cut back by 9 bases and J by 8 bases. Germline V CDR1 and CDR2: SNHLY, FYNNEI. CDR3: CARAPRGGIYDEQFF. In DNA, the CDR3 is TGTGCCAGAGCACCCCGGGGGGGCATTTACGATGAGCAGTTCTTC.

The chain employs TRBV19 and TRBJ1-5, with D perhaps matching TRBD1 (6 bases). Trimming took off 7 bases at V and 3 bases at J, with 13 bases between the two ends. Germline V CDR1 and CDR2: LNHDA, SQIVND (reference sequence). This CDR3 has 14 residues. In nucleotides, the CDR3 is TGTGCCAGTAACCGACAGGCGTACAATCAGCCCCAGCATTTT. It encodes CASNRQAYNQPQHF.

The J gene is TRBJ1-6, the V gene TRBV2; perhaps TRBD1 as D (6 bases). The germline V and J ends were trimmed by 6 bases and 7 bases, with 16 bases remaining between them. The CDR3 length is 15 residues. Germline V gives CDR1 SNHLY, CDR2 FYNNEI. DNA of the CDR3: TGTGCCAGCAGCCCCCTGGGGCAGGGGAATTCACCCCTCCACTTT. This codes for CASSPLGQGNSPLHF.

The chain couples TRBV29-1 to TRBJ1-4; TRBD1 aligns across 8 bases. The ends lost 3 bases at V and 7 bases at J; junction bases unmatched: 4. The CDR3 totals 13 residues. Germline CDR1 and CDR2: SQVTM and ANQGSEA. Written as DNA, the CDR3 is TGCAGCGTTGACAGGGGGCTCTTTGAAAAACTGTTTTTT. This codes for CSVDRGLFEKLFF. Variable domain in full (rest from reference TRBV29-1 and TRBJ1-4): SAVISQKPSRDICQRGTSLTIQCQVDSQVTMMFWYRQQPGQSLTLIATANQGSEATYESGFVIDKFPISRPNLTFSTLTVSNMSPEDSSIYLCSVDRGLFEKLFFGSGTQLSVL.

Only a few counts were recorded for this clone. The chain carries TRBV7-9 and TRBJ1-1, with no clear D. Looked up from germline, CDR1 is SEHNR and CDR2 is FQNEAQ (reference sequence). CDR3 length: 14 residues. Trimming pared 5 bases from V and 3 bases from J, leaving 13 bases between. In nucleotides, the CDR3 is TGTGCCAGCAGCCTTTGGAGGGCGGACACTGAAGCTTTCTTT. It translates to CASSLWRADTEAFF.

V is TRBV11-2 and J is TRBJ2-3, with TRBD2 matching 7 bases. Germline trimming cut 3 bases from V and 3 bases from J; bases unmatched to any gene: 9. In germline, CDR1 is SGHAT, CDR2 FQNNGV. The CDR3 length is 16 residues. For the CDR3, the DNA is TGTGCCAGCAGCTTGGGTGGCGGGGGAAATACAGATACGCAGTATTTT. Its translation: CASSLGGGGNTDTQYF.

This chain uses TRBV18 with TRBJ1-6; D perhaps matches TRBD1 (5 bases). The CDR3 length is 15 residues. The germline V gene has CDR1 KGHSH and CDR2 LQKENI. Trimming removed 6 bases at V and 5 bases at J, with 14 bases between. The CDR3 region has the DNA TGTGCCAGCTCGTACGGGACTGGTGATAATTCACCCCTCCACTTT. This codes for CASSYGTGDNSPLHF. The variable domain in full, completed from reference TRBV18 and TRBJ1-6, reads NAGVMQNPRHLVRRRGQEARLRCSPMKGHSHVYWYRQLPEEGLKFMVYLQKENIIDESGMPKERFSAEFPKEGPSILRIQQVVRGDSAAYFCASSYGTGDNSPLHFGNGTRLTVT.

The gene calls are TRBV4-1 and TRBJ2-5, with TRBD1 matching 10 bases. The germline gives CDR1 MGHRA, CDR2 YSYEKL. After removal of 1 base from V and 2 bases from J, the junction contained 10 bases not matched to a gene. The CDR3 has 18 amino acids. The CDR3 DNA reads as TGCGCCAGCAGCCAAGTCGCGGGGGACAGGGGCCCGCAAGAGACCCAGTACTTC. Its protein product is CASSQVAGDRGPQETQYF.